The rows below give T cell receptor beta chains drawn from one sample of a study of neurological immune-mediated disorders. TCRdb called the 5' RACE reads again in MiXCR, with one record for every CDR3 protein. The sample has around 20,000 distinct CDR3 sequences, 5.5% to 8% seen once; the top ten hold about 48%. The specimen sequenced was CD8+ T cells from blood. The receptor source for this set is a young man in good health. Both conserved end residues are part of each CDR3. Each record gives: D gene, J gene, clone size, V gene, CDR3 protein, CDR3 DNA. A D gene is named only where the DNA matches it firmly. Sizes are listed as how often the clone was seen (once, few, many) or a class if it is expanded.

.	TRBJ2-5	many	TRBV20-1	CSAPPDRGPHGGQETQYF	TGCAGTGCCCCGCCTGATCGGGGGCCCCATGGTGGGCAAGAGACCCAGTACTTC
.	TRBJ1-2	many	TRBV5-1	CASRIFRGAYGYTF	TGCGCCAGCCGAATTTTCCGGGGAGCCTATGGCTACACCTTC
TRBD2	TRBJ2-3	many	TRBV15	CAIQAGGRDTQYF	TGTGCCATTCAAGCGGGGGGGCGGGATACGCAGTATTTT
TRBD2	TRBJ2-7	many	TRBV20-1	CSSPKPGGNEQYF	TGCAGTTCCCCAAAGCCGGGGGGGAACGAGCAGTACTTC
.	TRBJ1-4	many	TRBV27	CASSGGLGREKLFF	TGTGCCAGCAGTGGAGGACTAGGGAGGGAAAAACTGTTTTTT
TRBD2	TRBJ2-7	many	TRBV19	CASSASGGSYEQYF	TGTGCCAGTAGTGCGAGCGGGGGCTCCTACGAGCAGTACTTC
.	TRBJ1-1	many	TRBV20-1	CSARDMRTEAFF	TGCAGTGCTAGAGATATGCGGACTGAAGCTTTCTTT
.	TRBJ1-4	many	TRBV7-9	CASSSSPTPIPDEKLFF	TGTGCCAGCAGCTCATCCCCCACACCCATCCCGGATGAAAAACTGTTTTTT
.	TRBJ1-1	many	TRBV9	CATRPMEGSAKRVEAFF	TGTGCCACGCGCCCAATGGAGGGCTCGGCTAAGAGGGTTGAAGCTTTCTTT
.	TRBJ1-2	many	TRBV7-3	CASSEIGLNYGYTF	TGTGCCAGCAGCGAAATCGGACTGAACTATGGCTACACCTTC
TRBD2	TRBJ2-5	many	TRBV5-1	CASSLALAGPLVETQYF	TGCGCCAGCAGCTTGGCGCTAGCGGGGCCTCTGGTGGAGACCCAGTACTTC
.	TRBJ2-1	many	TRBV12-3/TRBV12-4	CASSPRPGATYNEQFF	TGTGCCAGCAGTCCCCGCCCGGGGGCTACATACAATGAGCAGTTCTTC
.	TRBJ1-1	many	TRBV7-6	CASSPGVPATEAFF	TGTGCCAGCAGCCCAGGGGTACCGGCCACTGAAGCTTTCTTT
.	TRBJ2-1	many	TRBV12-3/TRBV12-4	CASSFLSNEQFF	TGTGCCAGCAGTTTTCTTTCCAATGAGCAGTTCTTC
TRBD1	TRBJ2-7	many	TRBV29-1	CSVGGDRGTYEQYF	TGCAGCGTTGGGGGGGACAGGGGGACCTACGAGCAGTACTTC
.	TRBJ1-1	many	TRBV25-1	CASSDPQQGTEAFF	TGTGCCAGCAGTGATCCACAGCAGGGCACTGAAGCTTTCTTT
.	TRBJ2-3	many	TRBV7-3	CASSLDATDTQYF	TGTGCCAGCAGCTTAGACGCCACAGATACGCAGTATTTT
TRBD1	TRBJ2-7	many	TRBV7-2	CASSPWTGSTYEQYF	TGTGCCAGCAGCCCTTGGACAGGGTCGACCTACGAGCAGTACTTC